These 20 T cell receptor beta chains were sequenced from one sample in a study of cytomegalovirus exposure and HLA in healthy donors. PCR employed 60 Vbeta and 13 Jbeta primers. Assay: immunoSEQ multiplex PCR; the TCRdb copy retains only in-frame clones and omits some. The data include fewer than 150,000 clones; the top ten clones carry 1.5% to 2%. Specimen: PBMCs. The receptors originated from a woman aged 55-69 years in good health and CMV-seronegative.

The chain joins TRBV18 to TRBJ2-3; D gene ambiguous. Deletions cut 0 bases from V and 4 bases from J, with 11 bases between. The CDR3 is made up of 15 amino acids. Germline CDR1 is KGHSH and CDR2 is LQKENI. The CDR3 DNA follows: TGTGCCAGCTCACCACCCTCCGGGTTGGCAGATACGCAGTATTTT. It specifies CASSPPSGLADTQYF.

This rearrangement joins TRBV4-2 to TRBJ1-6, with D possibly matching TRBD1 (5 bases). Germline V gene data show CDR1 as LGHNA and CDR2 as YNFKEQ. This CDR3 is 17 amino acids long. Trimming cost V 0 bases and J 4 bases, with 13 bases left between them. CDR3 coding DNA: TGTGCCAGCAGCCAAGATGGTGGGGCAGGTTATAATTCACCCCTCCACTTT. Translating gives CASSQDGGAGYNSPLHF.

CDR3 sequence reads: CASSEDRVRQPQHF. The CDR3 bases are TGTGCCAGCAGCGAGGACAGGGTTCGGCAGCCCCAGCATTTT. The chain combines TRBV2 with TRBJ1-5; TRBD1 agrees at 8 bases. V was clipped by 6 bases and J by 7 bases; unmatched bases: 8. This CDR3 spans 14 amino acids. Germline CDR1 and CDR2: SNHLY and FYNNEI. Filled out from reference TRBV2 and TRBJ1-5, the complete variable domain reads EPEVTQTPSHQVTQMGQEVILRCVPISNHLYFYWYRQILGQKVEFLVSFYNNEISEKSEIFDDQFSVERPDGSNFTLKIRSTKLEDSAMYFCASSEDRVRQPQHFGDGTRLSIL.

In nucleotides, the CDR3 is TGTGCCAGCAGCTTAACTTGGACAGGGACCGGCGAGCAGTACTTC. It codes for CASSLTWTGTGEQYF. The rearrangement joins TRBV7-8 to TRBJ2-7; TRBD1 matches at 8 bases. The V segment lost 2 bases and the J segment 6 bases; nucleotides outside the gene matches: 9. Germline assignment: CDR1 SGHVS and CDR2 FQNEAQ. The length of the CDR3 is 15 residues.

V is TRBV4-1 and J is TRBJ2-7, with 7 bases aligning to TRBD1. The CDR3 has 14 residues. The V segment lost 2 bases and the J segment 2 bases; nucleotides outside the gene matches: 3. Germline CDR1 MGHRA, CDR2 YSYEKL. CDR3 DNA sequence: TGCGCCAGCAGCCAACCGGGACAGACCTACGAGCAGTACTTC. Protein product: CASSQPGQTYEQYF.

The V and J genes are TRBV6-6 and TRBJ1-2; 7 bases are shared with TRBD1. The CDR3 runs to 14 residues. The J segment lost 4 bases and the V segment lost 0 bases, leaving 2 bases of the junction unmatched. Germline V gene lookup returns CDR1 MNHNY and CDR2 SVGAGI (reference sequence). CDR3 nucleotides: TGTGCCAGCAGTTACTCGGACAGGCTCTATGGCTACACCTTC. Protein sequence: CASSYSDRLYGYTF.

The rearrangement uses TRBV28 and TRBJ1-1; the D gene is possibly TRBD1 (6 bases). This CDR3 is built from 14 residues. Between the trimmed V and J ends, which lost 8 bases and 4 bases, there was a span of 17 bases. Germline CDR1 and CDR2: MDHEN and SYDVKM. For the CDR3, the DNA is TGTGCCAGCCTCCCCGGGGGGCCCGGCACTGAAGCTTTCTTT. Amino acid sequence: CASLPGGPGTEAFF.

This chain connects TRBV29-1 to TRBJ2-6; D remains unclear. The CDR3 runs 18 residues. CDR1 is SQVTM, CDR2 ANQGSEA, per germline. Deletions cut 0 bases from V and 0 bases from J, with 15 bases between. CDR3 coding DNA: TGCAGCGTTGAAGATCGACACCCTGACACCTCTGGGGCCAACGTCCTGACTTTC. Translating gives CSVEDRHPDTSGANVLTF. Filled out from reference TRBV29-1 and TRBJ2-6, the complete variable domain reads SAVISQKPSRDICQRGTSLTIQCQVDSQVTMMFWYRQQPGQSLTLIATANQGSEATYESGFVIDKFPISRPNLTFSTLTVSNMSPEDSSIYLCSVEDRHPDTSGANVLTFGAGSRLTVL.

V gene TRBV27 combines with J gene TRBJ2-1; 7 bases align to TRBD2. Germline CDR1 MNHEY, CDR2 SMNVEV (reference sequence). There are 16 residues in the CDR3. Germline trimming cut 8 bases from V and 3 bases from J; bases unmatched to any gene: 13. The CDR3 protein is CASALLAGVLYNEQFF. CDR3 nucleotides: TGTGCCAGCGCCCTCCTCGCGGGGGTTCTCTACAATGAGCAGTTCTTC.

The chain has TRBV6-4 and TRBJ2-7, with D possibly matching TRBD1 (5 bases). V was cut by 4 bases and J by 3 bases, with 13 bases left in between. The germline V gene encodes CDR1 MRHNA and CDR2 SNTAGT. The CDR3 sequence is 14 residues long. The CDR3 DNA follows: TGTGCCAGCAGTGTGGGGCCAAGGGTCTACGAGCAGTACTTC. It codes for CASSVGPRVYEQYF.

This chain connects TRBV5-1 to TRBJ1-2; maybe TRBD1 (5 bases). Trimming took 4 bases from V and 5 from J, leaving 21 bases between them. Looked up from germline, CDR1 is SGHRS and CDR2 is YFSETQ. This CDR3 has 16 amino acids. CDR3 in amino acids: CASSDGGLLTRYGYTF. The CDR3 nucleotides read TGCGCCAGCAGCGACGGGGGTTTATTAACGCGATATGGCTACACCTTC.

The rearrangement uses TRBV10-2 and TRBJ2-7; TRBD1 aligns across 10 bases. The germline gives CDR1 WSHSY, CDR2 SAAADI. V gave up 6 bases and J gave up 2 bases; unmatched junction bases: 7. The CDR3 runs 15 residues. The CDR3 sequence is CASSGGQGDPYEQYF. The CDR3 DNA reads TGCGCCAGCAGCGGTGGACAGGGGGACCCCTACGAGCAGTACTTC.

The chain has TRBV19 and TRBJ2-4; possible D gene TRBD1, 6 bases. The V end lost 7 bases, the J end lost 0 bases, and 16 bases lay between the germline ends. This CDR3 spans 16 amino acids. Per germline, CDR1 LNHDA and CDR2 SQIVND (reference sequence). CDR3 coding DNA: TGTGCCAGTAACGGACAGTCCTCATTAGCCAAAAACATTCAGTACTTC. Amino acid sequence: CASNGQSSLAKNIQYF.

The V and J genes are TRBV28 and TRBJ2-5, with TRBD1 matching over 11 bases. The V gene end was trimmed by 5 bases and the J gene end by 7 bases; junction bases not matched to a gene: 6. Germline assignment: CDR1 MDHEN and CDR2 SYDVKM. This CDR3 is 14 amino acids long. CDR3: CASSEPGQGGTQYF. The CDR3 DNA reads as TGTGCCAGCAGTGAACCGGGACAGGGGGGGACCCAGTACTTC. Drawing the rest from reference TRBV28 and TRBJ2-5, the complete variable domain is DVKVTQSSRYLVKRTGEKVFLECVQDMDHENMFWYRQDPGLGLRLIYFSYDVKMKEKGDIPEGYSVSREKKERFSLILESASTNQTSMYLCASSEPGQGGTQYFGPGTRLLVL.

CDR3 bases: TGTGCCAGCAGCCCCGTAGGGGGCGATGAGCAGTTCTTC. The encoded protein is CASSPVGGDEQFF. The J gene is TRBJ2-1, the V gene TRBV6-5; 7 nucleotides match TRBD1. This CDR3 region has 13 residues. V shed 6 bases and J 8 bases; nucleotides not matched to a gene: 7. Germline CDR1 MNHEY, CDR2 SVGAGI.

V usage is TRBV2 and J usage is TRBJ2-5, with 10 bases matching TRBD2. The germline V gene encodes CDR1 SNHLY and CDR2 FYNNEI. With 7 bases clipped from V and 5 bases from J, the junction kept 4 bases outside the gene matches. The CDR3 spans 13 residues. DNA of the CDR3: TGTGCCAGCACTAGCGGGAGAGGGGAGACCCAGTACTTC. Translation: CASTSGRGETQYF.

As regards this clone: Other DNA sequences in the same sample also yield this CDR3. This chain joins TRBV9 and TRBJ1-6; TRBD1 matches at 9 bases. This CDR3 is built from 15 residues. The V and J ends lost 2 bases and 7 bases, in that order; junction bases with no gene match: 4. Germline V lookup: CDR1 SGDLS, CDR2 YYNGEE. The CDR3 spells CASSVGQGQNSPLHF. CDR3 sequence (DNA): TGTGCCAGCAGCGTCGGACAGGGGCAGAATTCACCCCTCCACTTT. The full variable domain, its missing parts supplied by reference TRBV9 and TRBJ1-6, is DSGVTQTPKHLITATGQRVTLRCSPRSGDLSVYWYQQSLDQGLQFLIQYYNGEERAKGNILERFSAQQFPDLHSELNLSSLELGDSALYFCASSVGQGQNSPLHFGNGTRLTVT.

The chain is built from TRBV10-3 and TRBJ2-1, with D possibly matching TRBD2 (6 bases). This CDR3 has 12 residues. Trimming stripped 10 bases from V and 7 bases from J, with 14 bases between. Per the germline V gene, CDR1 is ENHRY and CDR2 is SYGVKD. The CDR3 is CASVGGWNEQFF. DNA of the CDR3: TGTGCCAGTGTCGGGGGATGGAATGAGCAGTTCTTC.

With respect to this clone: It is unclear where the CDR3 begins or ends on the DNA, so no DNA is shown, and the CDR3 is as TCRdb lists it. The V and J genes are TRBV2 and TRBJ2-7; TRBD1 was called by the table and not checked on the DNA. CDR1 and CDR2 (germline): SNHLY, FYNNEI. The CDR3 totals 13 residues, both ends included. This CDR3 is CASSVGTGTHVDF.

J is TRBJ1-5 and V is TRBV7-9; D not resolved. Germline CDR1 and CDR2: SEHNR and FQNEAQ (reference sequence). V lost 1 base and J lost 5, with 9 bases in between. The CDR3 covers 14 residues. The DNA for the CDR3 is TGTGCCAGCAGCTTAGGAGGGTTAGATCAGCCCCAGCATTTT. As protein: CASSLGGLDQPQHF.